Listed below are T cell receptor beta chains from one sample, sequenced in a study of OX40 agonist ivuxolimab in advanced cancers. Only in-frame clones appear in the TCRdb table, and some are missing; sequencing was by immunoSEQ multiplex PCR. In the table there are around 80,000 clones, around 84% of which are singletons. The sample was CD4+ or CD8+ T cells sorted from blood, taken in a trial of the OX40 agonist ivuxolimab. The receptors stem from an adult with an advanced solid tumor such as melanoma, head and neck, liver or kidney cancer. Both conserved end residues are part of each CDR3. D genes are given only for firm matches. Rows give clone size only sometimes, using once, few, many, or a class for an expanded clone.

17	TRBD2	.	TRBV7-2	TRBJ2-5	CASSLPGGASGLETQYF	TGTGCCAGCAGCTTACCTGGGGGGGCTAGCGGGCTAGAGACCCAGTACTTC
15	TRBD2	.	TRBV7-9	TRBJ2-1	CASSLGTSGGDEQFF	TGTGCCAGCAGCTTAGGGACTAGCGGGGGAGATGAGCAGTTCTTC
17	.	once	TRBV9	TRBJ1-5	CASSVSRAYMGRKPQHF	TGTGCCAGCAGCGTATCCCGCGCCTATATGGGGCGCAAGCCCCAGCATTTT
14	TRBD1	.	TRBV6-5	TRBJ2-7	CASIGTGRSYEQYF	TGTGCCAGCATAGGGACAGGGAGGTCCTACGAGCAGTACTTC
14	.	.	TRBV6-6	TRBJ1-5	CASSYAGNSQAQHF	TGTGCCAGCAGTTACGCAGGGAACTCTCAGGCCCAGCATTTT
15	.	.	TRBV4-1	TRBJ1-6	CASSRTWAENSPLHF	TGCGCCAGCAGCCGAACATGGGCGGAAAATTCACCCCTCCACTTT
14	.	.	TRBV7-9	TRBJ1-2	CASSLPFQSDGYTF	TGTGCCAGCAGCTTACCCTTTCAGTCGGATGGCTACACCTTC
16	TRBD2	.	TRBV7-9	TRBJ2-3	CASSPPGGISTDTQYF	TGTGCCAGCAGCCCACCCGGGGGGATTAGCACAGATACGCAGTATTTT
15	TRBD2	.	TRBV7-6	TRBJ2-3	CASSQERGPSDTQYF	TGTGCCAGCAGCCAAGAGCGGGGGCCTTCAGATACGCAGTATTTT
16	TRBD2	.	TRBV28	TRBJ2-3	CASSTLGAGVTDTQYF	TGTGCCAGCAGTACCCTCGGGGCGGGGGTCACAGATACGCAGTATTTT
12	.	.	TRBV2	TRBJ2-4	CASSEGRNIQYF	TGTGCCAGCAGTGAGGGGAGAAACATTCAGTACTTC
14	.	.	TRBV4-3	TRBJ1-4	CASSQERTAEKLFF	TGCGCCAGCAGCCAAGAGAGGACCGCCGAAAAACTGTTTTTT
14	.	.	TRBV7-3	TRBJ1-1	CASSPGARHREAFF	TGTGCCAGCAGCCCCGGTGCTCGGCACCGCGAAGCTTTCTTT
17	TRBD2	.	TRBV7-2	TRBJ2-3	CASSPSSGGGALDTQYF	TGTGCCAGCAGCCCGTCATCTGGCGGGGGGGCCTTAGATACGCAGTATTTT
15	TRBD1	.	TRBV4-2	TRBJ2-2	CASTFRDRETGELFF	TGTGCCAGCACCTTCCGGGACAGGGAAACCGGGGAGCTGTTTTTT
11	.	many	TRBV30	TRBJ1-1	CAWSLTAEAFF	TGTGCCTGGAGCCTGACAGCTGAAGCTTTCTTT
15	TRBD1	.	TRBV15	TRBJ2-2	CATSKWTGNTGELFF	TGTGCCACCAGCAAATGGACAGGGAACACCGGGGAGCTGTTTTTT
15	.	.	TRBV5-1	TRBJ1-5	CASSLAGFGNQPQHF	TGCGCCAGCAGCTTGGCAGGGTTTGGCAATCAGCCCCAGCATTTT
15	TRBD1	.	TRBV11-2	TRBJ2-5	CASSPGTGGQETQYF	TGTGCCAGCAGCCCGGGGACAGGCGGCCAAGAGACCCAGTACTTC
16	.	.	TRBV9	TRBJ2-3	CASSVGSSPSTDTQYF	TGTGCCAGCAGCGTAGGGTCTAGCCCGAGCACAGATACGCAGTATTTT
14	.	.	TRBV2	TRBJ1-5	CASSRSRGNQPQHF	TGTGCCAGCAGTCGAAGTCGGGGCAATCAGCCCCAGCATTTT
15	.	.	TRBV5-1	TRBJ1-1	CASSLGAGMNTEAFF	TGCGCCAGCAGCTTGGGGGCGGGCATGAACACTGAAGCTTTCTTT
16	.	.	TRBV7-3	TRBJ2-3	CASSSKGEGSTDTQYF	TGTGCCAGCAGCTCCAAGGGGGAGGGGAGCACAGATACGCAGTATTTT
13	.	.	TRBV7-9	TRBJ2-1	CASSSTWGNEQFF	TGTGCCAGCAGCTCGACTTGGGGGAATGAGCAGTTCTTC
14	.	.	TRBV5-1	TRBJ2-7	CASSLGGPRDEQYF	TGCGCCAGCAGCTTGGGAGGGCCTAGGGATGAGCAGTACTTC
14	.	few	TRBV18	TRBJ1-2	CASSPPSSGRGYTF	TGTGCCAGCTCACCACCATCATCGGGTAGGGGCTACACCTTC
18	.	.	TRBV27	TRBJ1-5	CASSPRSTGLGSNQPQHF	TGTGCCAGCAGTCCACGCTCCACAGGGCTAGGGAGCAATCAGCCCCAGCATTTT
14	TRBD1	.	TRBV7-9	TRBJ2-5	CASSPTGGWETQYF	TGTGCCAGCAGCCCGACAGGGGGTTGGGAGACCCAGTACTTC
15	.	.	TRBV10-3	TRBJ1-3	CAISESRGSGNTIYF	TGTGCCATCAGTGAGAGTCGGGGCTCTGGAAACACCATATATTTT
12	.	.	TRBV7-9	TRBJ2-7	CASSLTSYEQYF	TGTGCCAGCAGCTTAACCAGCTACGAGCAGTACTTC
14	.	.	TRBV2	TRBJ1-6	CASSEHPNNSPLHF	TGTGCCAGCAGTGAACACCCTAATAATTCACCCCTCCACTTT
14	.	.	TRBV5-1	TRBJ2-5	CASSSRGGQETQYF	TGCGCCAGCAGCTCAAGGGGGGGTCAAGAGACCCAGTACTTC
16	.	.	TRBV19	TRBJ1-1	CASSIPQAGMNTEAFF	TGTGCCAGTAGTATACCTCAAGCAGGAATGAACACTGAAGCTTTCTTT
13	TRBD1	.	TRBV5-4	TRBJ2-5	CATLRQGEETQYF	TGTGCCACTCTCCGGCAGGGGGAAGAGACCCAGTACTTC
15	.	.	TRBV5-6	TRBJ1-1	CASSSRGLVNTEAFF	TGTGCCAGCAGCTCCCGCGGGCTTGTGAACACTGAAGCTTTCTTT
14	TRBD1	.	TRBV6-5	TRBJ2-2	CASTKGQGTGELFF	TGTGCCAGCACCAAGGGACAGGGTACCGGGGAGCTGTTTTTT
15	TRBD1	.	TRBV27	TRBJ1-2	CASRAPGTGGNGYTF	TGTGCCAGCAGAGCCCCCGGGACAGGGGGAAATGGCTACACCTTC
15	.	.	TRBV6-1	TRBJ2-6	CASSELGPGANVLTF	TGTGCCAGCAGTGAATTGGGACCTGGGGCCAACGTCCTGACTTTC
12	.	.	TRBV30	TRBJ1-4	CAWSERTEKLFF	TGTGCCTGGAGCGAGAGGACTGAAAAACTGTTTTTT
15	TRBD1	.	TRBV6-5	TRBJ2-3	CASSPIVQGVDTQYF	TGTGCCAGCAGCCCAATAGTTCAGGGGGTTGATACGCAGTATTTT
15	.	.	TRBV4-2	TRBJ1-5	CASSQVGGAEGPQHF	TGTGCCAGCAGCCAAGTGGGGGGGGCCGAGGGGCCCCAGCATTTT
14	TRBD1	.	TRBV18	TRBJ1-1	CASSWDRGNTEAFF	TGTGCCAGCTCCTGGGACAGGGGAAACACTGAAGCTTTCTTT
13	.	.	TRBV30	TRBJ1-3	CAWAIGFGDTIYF	TGTGCCTGGGCCATAGGGTTCGGGGACACCATATATTTT
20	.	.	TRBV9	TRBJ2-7	CASSAGATSATLLSSYEQYF	TGTGCCAGCAGCGCCGGAGCTACATCGGCCACTTTACTTAGCTCCTACGAGCAGTACTTC
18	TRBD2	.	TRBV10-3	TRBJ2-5	CAISESTSGGASQETQYF	TGTGCCATCAGTGAGTCGACTAGCGGGGGGGCCTCACAAGAGACCCAGTACTTC
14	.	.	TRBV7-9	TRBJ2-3	CASSTGRSGDTQYF	TGTGCCAGCAGCACGGGCAGGAGCGGGGATACGCAGTATTTT
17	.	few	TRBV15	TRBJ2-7	CATSRLLGPGPFYEQYF	TGTGCCACCAGCAGATTGCTCGGGCCGGGACCCTTCTACGAGCAGTACTTC
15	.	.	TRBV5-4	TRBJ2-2	CASSLGEKGTGELFF	TGTGCCAGCAGCTTGGGGGAGAAGGGCACCGGGGAGCTGTTTTTT